These T cell receptor beta chains were read from a single sample in a study of T-cell memory formation after mild COVID-19. MiXCR, applied by TCRdb to the 5' RACE reads, yields one record per CDR3 protein. This sample has approximately 570,000 distinct CDR3 sequences; approximately 18% occur once, and the top ten carry 12%. Sequenced sample: PBMCs or a T cell subset sorted from them (not recorded which). The receptors originated from an adult woman who had mild COVID-19 (a few samples of this study predate the infection). Cell type and time point are not known. CDR3s include the opening cysteine and the closing phenylalanine or tryptophan. Fields, in order: CDR3 protein, CDR3 DNA, clone size, V gene, J gene, D gene. A D gene is named only where the DNA matches it firmly. The listing skips clone size in some rows; elsewhere it reads once, few, many or a size class.

CDR3aa: CASSSLAGRDNEQFF; CDR3nt: TGTGCCAGCAGCTCACTAGCGGGTCGCGACAATGAGCAGTTCTTC; abundance: few; v_gene: TRBV7-9; j_gene: TRBJ2-1; d_gene: TRBD2
CDR3aa: CSATSGSRSYEQYF; CDR3nt: TGCAGTGCGACTAGCGGGAGTCGGTCCTACGAGCAGTACTTC; abundance: few; v_gene: TRBV20-1; j_gene: TRBJ2-7; d_gene: TRBD2
CDR3aa: CASSQAQSSGNTIYF; CDR3nt: TGTGCCAGCAGCCAAGCACAGTCCTCTGGAAACACCATATATTTT; abundance: .; v_gene: TRBV4-2; j_gene: TRBJ1-3; d_gene: .
CDR3aa: CASSVSSGVETQYF; CDR3nt: TGTGCCAGCAGCGTAAGTAGCGGCGTAGAGACCCAGTACTTC; abundance: few; v_gene: TRBV9; j_gene: TRBJ2-5; d_gene: .
CDR3aa: CASSERLAGGYHEQFF; CDR3nt: TGTGCCAGCAGTGAAAGACTAGCGGGAGGGTATCATGAGCAGTTCTTC; abundance: .; v_gene: TRBV25-1; j_gene: TRBJ2-1; d_gene: TRBD2
CDR3aa: CSADAPLGAVNEQFF; CDR3nt: TGCAGCGCCGACGCTCCGCTGGGGGCTGTAAATGAGCAGTTCTTC; abundance: few; v_gene: TRBV29-1; j_gene: TRBJ2-1; d_gene: .
CDR3aa: CASSLSQQETQYF; CDR3nt: TGTGCCAGCAGCTTATCCCAACAAGAGACCCAGTACTTC; abundance: .; v_gene: TRBV7-9; j_gene: TRBJ2-5; d_gene: .
CDR3aa: CASSVGGTVNEKLFF; CDR3nt: TGTGCCAGCAGCGTAGGGGGGACAGTTAATGAAAAACTGTTTTTT; abundance: few; v_gene: TRBV9; j_gene: TRBJ1-4; d_gene: TRBD1
CDR3aa: CASGGRETGTFPYEQYF; CDR3nt: TGTGCCAGCGGCGGACGAGAGACAGGGACGTTTCCCTACGAGCAGTACTTC; abundance: few; v_gene: TRBV19; j_gene: TRBJ2-7; d_gene: TRBD1
CDR3aa: CASSPALSTDTQYF; CDR3nt: TGTGCCAGCAGCCCCGCACTAAGCACAGATACGCAGTATTTT; abundance: .; v_gene: TRBV3-1; j_gene: TRBJ2-3; d_gene: .
CDR3aa: CASRFGRAEYEQYF; CDR3nt: TGTGCCAGCAGGTTTGGCAGGGCGGAATACGAGCAGTACTTC; abundance: few; v_gene: TRBV7-8; j_gene: TRBJ2-7; d_gene: .
CDR3aa: CASRTGQEASGTQYF; CDR3nt: TGTGCCAGCAGGACAGGACAGGAGGCATCCGGTACGCAGTATTTT; abundance: .; v_gene: TRBV7-3; j_gene: TRBJ2-3; d_gene: TRBD1
CDR3aa: CASRGRYYEQYF; CDR3nt: TGTGCCAGCAGGGGCAGGTATTACGAGCAGTACTTC; abundance: few; v_gene: TRBV6-5; j_gene: TRBJ2-7; d_gene: .
CDR3aa: CASSLRGLRETQYF; CDR3nt: TGCGCCAGCAGCTTGAGGGGGCTCCGAGAGACCCAGTACTTC; abundance: many; v_gene: TRBV5-1; j_gene: TRBJ2-5; d_gene: TRBD1
CDR3aa: CASSDKPGDTQYF; CDR3nt: TGCGCCAGCAGCGACAAACCCGGGGATACGCAGTATTTT; abundance: few; v_gene: TRBV5-1; j_gene: TRBJ2-3; d_gene: .
CDR3aa: CASSSSPGEAFF; CDR3nt: TGTGCCAGCAGTTCCTCCCCAGGTGAAGCTTTCTTT; abundance: .; v_gene: TRBV12-3/TRBV12-4; j_gene: TRBJ1-1; d_gene: .
CDR3aa: CASSQSSGGAYNEQFF; CDR3nt: TGTGCCAGCAGCCAGAGTAGCGGGGGGGCCTACAATGAGCAGTTCTTC; abundance: few; v_gene: TRBV4-2; j_gene: TRBJ2-1; d_gene: TRBD2
CDR3aa: CASTRPLTVVDTESFF; CDR3nt: TGTGCCAGCACCCGGCCCCTGACAGTCGTAGACACTGAATCTTTCTTT; abundance: .; v_gene: TRBV12-3/TRBV12-4; j_gene: TRBJ1-1; d_gene: .
CDR3aa: CASSSGLSNSWANVLTF; CDR3nt: TGTGCCAGTAGTTCAGGACTCAGTAATTCTTGGGCCAACGTCCTGACTTTC; abundance: .; v_gene: TRBV19; j_gene: TRBJ2-6; d_gene: .
CDR3aa: CASSPAGVYGYTF; CDR3nt: TGTGCCAGCAGTCCCGCCGGGGTCTATGGCTACACTTTC; abundance: few; v_gene: TRBV27; j_gene: TRBJ1-2; d_gene: .
CDR3aa: CTSSPTEQETQYF; CDR3nt: TGTACCAGCAGTCCTACAGAGCAAGAGACCCAGTACTTC; abundance: .; v_gene: TRBV12-3/TRBV12-4; j_gene: TRBJ2-5; d_gene: .
CDR3aa: CASSSGTSYNEQFF; CDR3nt: TGCGCCAGCAGCTCCGGGACTAGCTACAATGAGCAGTTCTTC; abundance: .; v_gene: TRBV5-1; j_gene: TRBJ2-1; d_gene: TRBD2
CDR3aa: CASSQGPAGQGNSYEQYF; CDR3nt: TGCGCCAGCAGCCAAGGACCCGCGGGACAGGGGAACTCCTACGAGCAGTACTTC; abundance: few; v_gene: TRBV4-1; j_gene: TRBJ2-7; d_gene: TRBD1
CDR3aa: CATRDSQETQYF; CDR3nt: TGTGCCACCCGGGACAGCCAAGAGACCCAGTACTTC; abundance: few; v_gene: TRBV24-1; j_gene: TRBJ2-5; d_gene: TRBD1
CDR3aa: CASSYWTEGEQFF; CDR3nt: TGTGCCAGCAGTTACTGGACCGAGGGTGAGCAGTTCTTC; abundance: .; v_gene: TRBV6-6; j_gene: TRBJ2-1; d_gene: .
CDR3aa: CASSTSRQGHQETQYF; CDR3nt: TGTGCCAGCAGCACGTCCAGACAGGGGCACCAAGAGACCCAGTACTTC; abundance: .; v_gene: TRBV9; j_gene: TRBJ2-5; d_gene: TRBD1
CDR3aa: CSARGLAEPLTLHF; CDR3nt: TGCAGTGCTAGAGGGCTCGCGGAGCCTCTGACCCTCCACTTT; abundance: .; v_gene: TRBV20-1; j_gene: TRBJ1-6; d_gene: .
CDR3aa: CASSLFGRQGDYNEQFF; CDR3nt: TGTGCCAGCAGCTTATTCGGCCGACAGGGGGACTACAATGAGCAGTTCTTC; abundance: .; v_gene: TRBV7-8; j_gene: TRBJ2-1; d_gene: TRBD1
CDR3aa: CASSPPGPPVREQYF; CDR3nt: TGTGCCAGCAGCCCGCCGGGCCCGCCGGTGCGCGAGCAGTACTTC; abundance: many; v_gene: TRBV7-9; j_gene: TRBJ2-7; d_gene: .
CDR3aa: CASSPRTGFINEQFF; CDR3nt: TGTGCCAGCAGCCCCCGGACAGGGTTCATTAATGAGCAGTTCTTC; abundance: .; v_gene: TRBV7-2; j_gene: TRBJ2-1; d_gene: TRBD1
CDR3aa: CASSGPGGGPKNEQYF; CDR3nt: TGTGCCAGCAGCGGCCCTGGGGGAGGGCCAAAGAACGAGCAGTACTTC; abundance: few; v_gene: TRBV7-9; j_gene: TRBJ2-7; d_gene: TRBD2
CDR3aa: CASSEPGTVGYTF; CDR3nt: TGTGCCAGCAGTGAGCCCGGGACCGTGGGCTACACCTTC; abundance: .; v_gene: TRBV2; j_gene: TRBJ1-2; d_gene: .
CDR3aa: CASSPGTGNQETQYF; CDR3nt: TGTGCCAGCAGCCCCGGGACAGGCAATCAAGAGACCCAGTACTTC; abundance: few; v_gene: TRBV28; j_gene: TRBJ2-5; d_gene: TRBD1
CDR3aa: CASSLDVSLYNEQFF; CDR3nt: TGTGCCAGCAGCTTAGACGTAAGCCTATACAATGAGCAGTTCTTC; abundance: few; v_gene: TRBV11-3; j_gene: TRBJ2-1; d_gene: .
CDR3aa: CASTTSRRADTQYF; CDR3nt: TGCGCCAGCACGACTAGCAGAAGAGCAGATACGCAGTATTTT; abundance: many; v_gene: TRBV5-1; j_gene: TRBJ2-3; d_gene: TRBD2
CDR3aa: CSATRPFSGRDEQFF; CDR3nt: TGCAGTGCTACCCGCCCTTTTAGCGGGAGAGATGAGCAGTTCTTC; abundance: .; v_gene: TRBV20-1; j_gene: TRBJ2-1; d_gene: TRBD2
CDR3aa: CASSRPPGLAGGVSYEQYF; CDR3nt: TGTGCCAGCAGCCGGCCTCCGGGACTAGCGGGGGGCGTCTCCTACGAGCAGTACTTC; abundance: .; v_gene: TRBV3-1; j_gene: TRBJ2-7; d_gene: TRBD2
CDR3aa: CASSFAGTDLRKNTEAFF; CDR3nt: TGTGCCAGCAGCTTTGCCGGGACAGACCTTCGGAAGAACACTGAAGCTTTCTTT; abundance: few; v_gene: TRBV5-6; j_gene: TRBJ1-1; d_gene: TRBD1
CDR3aa: CATRATGELFF; CDR3nt: TGTGCCACCCGGGCGACCGGGGAGCTGTTTTTT; abundance: .; v_gene: TRBV6-6; j_gene: TRBJ2-2; d_gene: .
CDR3aa: CASSYSPWETQYF; CDR3nt: TGTGCCAGCAGTTACTCACCCTGGGAGACCCAGTACTTC; abundance: .; v_gene: TRBV6-2/TRBV6-3; j_gene: TRBJ2-5; d_gene: .